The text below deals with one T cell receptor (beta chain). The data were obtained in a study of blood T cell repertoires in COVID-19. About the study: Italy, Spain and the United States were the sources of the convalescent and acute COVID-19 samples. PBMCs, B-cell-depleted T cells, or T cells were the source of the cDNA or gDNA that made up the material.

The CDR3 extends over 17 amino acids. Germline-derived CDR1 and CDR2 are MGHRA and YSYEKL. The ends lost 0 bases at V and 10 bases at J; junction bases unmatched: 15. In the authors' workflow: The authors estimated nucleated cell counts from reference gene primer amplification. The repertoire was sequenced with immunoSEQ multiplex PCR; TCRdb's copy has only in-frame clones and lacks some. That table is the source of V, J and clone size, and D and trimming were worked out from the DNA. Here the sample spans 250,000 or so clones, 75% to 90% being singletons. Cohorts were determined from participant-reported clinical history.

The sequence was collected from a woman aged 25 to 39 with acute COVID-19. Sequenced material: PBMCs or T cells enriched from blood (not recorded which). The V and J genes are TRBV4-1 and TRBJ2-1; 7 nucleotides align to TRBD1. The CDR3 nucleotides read TGCGCCAGCAGCCAAGAACCGTCCCGACAGGGTGCTCGCGAGCAGTTCTTC. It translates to CASSQEPSRQGAREQFF.